Sequencing of this TCR beta chain was carried out in a study of regulatory T cells in long-lasting Graves disease. Study conclusions and caveats: Persistent disease favored TRBV28, TRBJ1-2 and TRBJ2-5.

This clonotype was detected many times. What it binds is unknown. V lost 0 bases and J 7 bases, leaving 15 bases between the germline ends. Germline CDR1 MGHRA, CDR2 YSYEKL. The CDR3 has 16 amino acids. For TCR beta, libraries came from iRepertoire HTBI primers and Arm-PCR of CDR3 regions. TCRdb ran MiXCR on the multiplex PCR reads and lists one entry per CDR3 protein. The table lists approximately 470,000 distinct CDR3 sequences, 16% of them singletons, with 9.5% to 15% in the top ten. As for time point: newly diagnosed GD, antithyroid drugs for less than 3 months. From RNA extracted from PBMCs, the TCR library was made. The same specimen was also included in a second study, on T cells in Graves' hyperthyroidism and ophthalmopathy. This second study notes: Each diagnosis drew on symptoms, thyroxine, TRAb, thyroid ultrasound and orbital computed tomography findings.

The chain is built from TRBV4-1 and TRBJ2-2; TRBD2 might be the D (6 bases). The source is a man in his forties with Graves disease. The sequencing used peripheral blood mononuclear cells (PBMCs), collected at new diagnosis, from a patient treated with antithyroid drugs. The CDR3 loop is CASSQDRASADGELFF. The DNA for the CDR3 is TGCGCCAGCAGCCAAGATCGGGCTAGCGCCGACGGGGAGCTGTTTTTT.